These 9 T cell receptor beta chains originate from one sample sequenced in a study of technical replicates of blood from several donors. The method was immunoSEQ multiplex PCR; TCRdb's version includes in-frame clones alone and lacks a portion of them. This sample has roughly 80,000 clones; approximately 93% occur once, and the top ten carry 0.35% to 0.45%. The sequenced material came from T cells isolated from PBMCs. The origin of the receptors is a human donor in good health.

This chain connects TRBV9 to TRBJ1-2; maybe TRBD1 (6 bases). The CDR3 loop spans 14 amino acids. In germline, CDR1 is SGDLS, CDR2 YYNGEE. Trimming shortened V by 0 bases and J by 4 bases, and 10 bases separated the two germline ends. The CDR3 region is CASSVEDRPYGYTF. CDR3 DNA: TGTGCCAGCAGCGTAGAAGACAGGCCCTATGGCTACACCTTC.

The chain uses TRBV19 and TRBJ1-1; 7 bases match TRBD1. In germline, CDR1 is LNHDA, CDR2 SQIVND (reference sequence). The CDR3 contains 16 residues. After removal of 7 bases from V and 1 base from J, the junction contained 12 bases not matched to a gene. The CDR3 region is CASTLIYRGGNTEAFF. The DNA for the CDR3 is TGTGCCAGTACCCTTATTTACAGGGGAGGGAACACTGAAGCTTTCTTT. The complete variable domain, with remaining parts taken from reference TRBV19 and TRBJ1-1, reads DGGITQSPKYLFRKEGQNVTLSCEQNLNHDAMYWYRQDPGQGLRLIYYSQIVNDFQKGDIAEGYSVSREKKESFPLTVTSAQKNPTAFYLCASTLIYRGGNTEAFFGQGTRLTVV.

The chain links TRBV5-1 to TRBJ1-2, with D hard to call. This CDR3 has 16 residues. The germline gives CDR1 SGHRS, CDR2 YFSETQ. The V end was cut by 2 bases, the J end by 6 bases, with 20 bases between. The CDR3 region has the DNA TGCGCCAGCAGCTTCCAGGAACTTGACGCGCTCCATGGCTACACCTTC. Translating it yields CASSFQELDALHGYTF. Based on the CDR3 plus reference TRBV5-1 and TRBJ1-2, the full variable domain is KAGVTQTPRYLIKTRGQQVTLSCSPISGHRSVSWYQQTPGQGLQFLFEYFSETQRNKGNFPGRFSGRQFSNSRSEMNVSTLELGDSALYLCASSFQELDALHGYTFGSGTRLTVV.

V gene TRBV4-3 combines with J gene TRBJ2-7; weak D call: TRBD2 (6 bases). Germline CDR1 LGHNA, CDR2 YSLEER. Trimming cost V 5 bases and J 0 bases, with 14 bases left between them. This CDR3 region has 15 residues. DNA for the CDR3: TGCGCCAGCAGCGTCCGCGGGGATAGCTCCTACGAGCAGTACTTC. This translates into CASSVRGDSSYEQYF.

The CDR3 reads CASQGQGLGTQHF. The CDR3, as DNA: TGTGCCAGCCAGGGACAGGGGCTTGGGACCCAGCATTTT. The V call is TRBV6-6, the J call TRBJ1-5; the match to TRBD1 covers 10 bases. V gave up 8 bases and J gave up 11 bases; unmatched junction bases: 9. This CDR3 has 13 amino acids. CDR1 MNHNY and CDR2 SVGAGI come from the germline V gene (reference sequence).

In this sample, this clone turned up once. The chain uses TRBV7-2 and TRBJ2-1, with 13 nucleotides matching TRBD2. The CDR3 is 18 residues long. J gave up 8 bases and V 5 bases, and 15 bases lay outside the gene matches. Germline CDR1 and CDR2: SGHTA and FQGNSA. CDR3 DNA: TGTGCCAGCAGCCCCCCCACTAGCGGGAGGGCCATCATATATGAGCAGTTCTTC. Translated, it gives CASSPPTSGRAIIYEQFF.

The chain employs TRBV27 and TRBJ1-1, with 8 nucleotides matching TRBD1. Trimming cost V 6 bases and J 11 bases; bases outside gene matches: 8. CDR3 length: 12 amino acids. Per the germline V gene, CDR1 is MNHEY and CDR2 is SMNVEV (reference sequence). The CDR3 loop is CASSHQGAAAFF. CDR3 bases: TGTGCCAGCAGCCATCAGGGGGCCGCGGCTTTCTTT.

The chain couples TRBV6-5 to TRBJ2-5; D may be TRBD1 (7 bases). CDR3 length: 15 amino acids. V lost 2 bases and J 3 bases, leaving 13 bases between the germline ends. CDR1 and CDR2 from the germline V gene are MNHEY and SVGAGI. Written as DNA, the CDR3 is TGTGCCAGCAGTTACAGAGGGGGCGGGAAAGAGACCCAGTACTTC. This gives the protein CASSYRGGGKETQYF.

The V call is TRBV9, the J call TRBJ2-1; TRBD2 is a possible D gene (5 bases). Germline lookup yields CDR1 SGDLS and CDR2 YYNGEE. The V end was cut by 1 base, the J end by 6 bases, with 14 bases between. This CDR3 has 15 residues. CDR3 coding DNA: TGTGCCAGCAGCGTAAGGGAGCTCAAGGCCAATGAGCAGTTCTTC. Amino acid sequence: CASSVRELKANEQFF.